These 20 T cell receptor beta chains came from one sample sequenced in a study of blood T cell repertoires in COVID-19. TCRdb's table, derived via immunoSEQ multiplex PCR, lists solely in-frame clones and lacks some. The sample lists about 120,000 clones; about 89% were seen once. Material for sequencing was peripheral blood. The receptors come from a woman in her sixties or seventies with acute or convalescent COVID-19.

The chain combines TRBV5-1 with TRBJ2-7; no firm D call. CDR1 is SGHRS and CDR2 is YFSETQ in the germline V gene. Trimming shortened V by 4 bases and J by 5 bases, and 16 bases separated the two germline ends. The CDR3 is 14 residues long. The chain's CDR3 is CASSIGVVIHEQYF. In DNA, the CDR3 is TGCGCCAGCAGCATAGGAGTAGTGATCCACGAGCAGTACTTC. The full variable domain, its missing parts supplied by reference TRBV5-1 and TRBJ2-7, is KAGVTQTPRYLIKTRGQQVTLSCSPISGHRSVSWYQQTPGQGLQFLFEYFSETQRNKGNFPGRFSGRQFSNSRSEMNVSTLELGDSALYLCASSIGVVIHEQYFGPGTRLTVT.

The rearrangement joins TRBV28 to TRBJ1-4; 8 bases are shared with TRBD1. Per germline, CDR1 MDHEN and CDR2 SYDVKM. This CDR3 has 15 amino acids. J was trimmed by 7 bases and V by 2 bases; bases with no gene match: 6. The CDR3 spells CASSLPTGGGEKLFF. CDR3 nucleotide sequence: TGTGCCAGCAGTTTACCCACAGGGGGGGGTGAAAAACTGTTTTTT.

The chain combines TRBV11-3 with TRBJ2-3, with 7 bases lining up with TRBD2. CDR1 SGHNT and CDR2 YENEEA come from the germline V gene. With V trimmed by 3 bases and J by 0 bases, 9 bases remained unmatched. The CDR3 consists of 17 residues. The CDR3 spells CASSFRDYYASTDTQYF. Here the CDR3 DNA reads TGTGCCAGCAGCTTCAGGGACTACTATGCTAGCACAGATACGCAGTATTTT.

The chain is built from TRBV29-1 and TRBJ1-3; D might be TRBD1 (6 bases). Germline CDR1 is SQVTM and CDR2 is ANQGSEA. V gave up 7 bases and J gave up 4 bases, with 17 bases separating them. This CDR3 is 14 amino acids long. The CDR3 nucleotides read TGCAGCGGATCCGGGACACTCGAGGGAAACACCATATATTTT. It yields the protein CSGSGTLEGNTIYF.

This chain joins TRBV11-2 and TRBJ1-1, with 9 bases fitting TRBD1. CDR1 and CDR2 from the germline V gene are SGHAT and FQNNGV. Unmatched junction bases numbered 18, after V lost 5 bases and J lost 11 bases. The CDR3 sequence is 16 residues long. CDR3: CASSPGQGMTNHQAFF. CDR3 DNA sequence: TGTGCCAGCAGCCCGGGACAGGGCATGACAAACCACCAGGCTTTCTTT.

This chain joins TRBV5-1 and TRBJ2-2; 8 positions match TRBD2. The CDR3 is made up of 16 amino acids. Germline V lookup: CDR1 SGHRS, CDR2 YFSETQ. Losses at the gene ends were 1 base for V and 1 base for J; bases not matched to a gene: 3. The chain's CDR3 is CASSLYTSGNTGELFF. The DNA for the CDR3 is TGCGCCAGCAGCTTGTACACTAGCGGGAACACCGGGGAGCTGTTTTTT.

CDR3 in amino acids: CASSLGGYGYGYTF. CDR3 in DNA: TGCGCCAGCAGCTTGGGCGGTTATGGCTATGGCTACACCTTC. This chain joins TRBV5-1 and TRBJ1-2, with D unresolved. CDR1 and CDR2 (germline): SGHRS, YFSETQ. V lost 0 bases, J lost 4 bases, and 10 bases lay in between. The CDR3 has 14 amino acids.

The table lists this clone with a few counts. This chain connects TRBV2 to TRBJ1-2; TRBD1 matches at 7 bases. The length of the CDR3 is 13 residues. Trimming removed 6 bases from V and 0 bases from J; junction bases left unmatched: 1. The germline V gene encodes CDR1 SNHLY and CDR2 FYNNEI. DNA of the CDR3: TGTGCCAGCAGCGACAGGGCTAACTATGGCTACACCTTC. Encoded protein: CASSDRANYGYTF.

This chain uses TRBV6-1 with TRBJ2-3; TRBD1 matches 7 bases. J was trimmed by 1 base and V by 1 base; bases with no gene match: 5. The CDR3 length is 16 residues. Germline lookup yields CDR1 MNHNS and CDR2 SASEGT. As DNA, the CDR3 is TGTGCCAGCAGTGAAGGTGCAGGGGGAGGCACAGATACGCAGTATTTT. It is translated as CASSEGAGGGTDTQYF.

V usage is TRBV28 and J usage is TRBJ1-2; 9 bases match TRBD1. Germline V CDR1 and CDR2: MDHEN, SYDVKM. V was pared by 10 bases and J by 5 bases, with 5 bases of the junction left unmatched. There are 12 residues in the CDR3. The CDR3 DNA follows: TGTGCCATCCGGGACAGGGCATATGGCTACACCTTC. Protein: CAIRDRAYGYTF.

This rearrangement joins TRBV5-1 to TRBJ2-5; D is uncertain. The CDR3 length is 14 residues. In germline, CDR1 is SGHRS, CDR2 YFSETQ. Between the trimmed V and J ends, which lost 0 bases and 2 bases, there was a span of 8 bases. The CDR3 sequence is CASSLGAQQETQYF. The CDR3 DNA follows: TGCGCCAGCAGCTTGGGGGCACAACAAGAGACCCAGTACTTC.

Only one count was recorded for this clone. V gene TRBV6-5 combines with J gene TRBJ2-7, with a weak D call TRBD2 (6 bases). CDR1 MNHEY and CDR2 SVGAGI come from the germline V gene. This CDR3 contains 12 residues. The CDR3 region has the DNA TGTGCTCTAGGGTGGCTTCGGGGGGAGCAGTACTTC. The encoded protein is CALGWLRGEQYF.

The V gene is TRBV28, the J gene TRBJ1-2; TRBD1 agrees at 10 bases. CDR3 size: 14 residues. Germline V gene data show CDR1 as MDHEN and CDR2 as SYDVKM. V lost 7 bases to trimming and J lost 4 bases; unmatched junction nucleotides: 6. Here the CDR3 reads CASTSGQGTYGYTF. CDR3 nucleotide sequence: TGTGCCAGCACCTCGGGACAGGGGACCTATGGCTACACCTTC.

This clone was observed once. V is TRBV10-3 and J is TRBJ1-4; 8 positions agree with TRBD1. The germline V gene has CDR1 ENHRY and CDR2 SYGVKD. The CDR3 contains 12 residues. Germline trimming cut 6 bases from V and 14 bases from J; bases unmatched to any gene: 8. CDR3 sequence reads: CAISEDRVTLFF. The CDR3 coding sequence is TGTGCCATCAGCGAGGACAGGGTGACGCTGTTTTTT.

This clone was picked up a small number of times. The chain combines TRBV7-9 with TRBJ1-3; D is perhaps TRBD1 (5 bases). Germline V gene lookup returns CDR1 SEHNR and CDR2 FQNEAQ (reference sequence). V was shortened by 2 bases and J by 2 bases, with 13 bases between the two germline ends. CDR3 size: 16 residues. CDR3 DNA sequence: TGTGCCAGCAGCTTAAGGCGCAGGGTGGCTGGAAACACCATATATTTT. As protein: CASSLRRRVAGNTIYF.

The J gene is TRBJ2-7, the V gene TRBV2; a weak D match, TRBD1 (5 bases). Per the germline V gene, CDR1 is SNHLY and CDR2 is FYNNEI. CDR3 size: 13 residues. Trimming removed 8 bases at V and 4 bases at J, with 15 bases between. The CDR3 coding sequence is TGTGCCAGCCAAATGACAGTGGATTACGAGCAGTACTTC. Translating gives CASQMTVDYEQYF.

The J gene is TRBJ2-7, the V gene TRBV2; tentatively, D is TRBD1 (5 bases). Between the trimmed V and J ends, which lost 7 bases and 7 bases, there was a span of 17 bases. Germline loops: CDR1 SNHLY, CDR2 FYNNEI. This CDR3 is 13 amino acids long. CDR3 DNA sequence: TGTGCCAGCAAGGGCTCGCAACAGGCAGAGCAGTACTTC. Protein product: CASKGSQQAEQYF.

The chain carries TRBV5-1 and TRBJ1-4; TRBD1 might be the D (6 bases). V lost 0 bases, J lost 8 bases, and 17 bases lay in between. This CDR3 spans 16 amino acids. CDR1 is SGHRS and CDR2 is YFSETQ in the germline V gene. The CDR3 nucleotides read TGCGCCAGCAGCTTGGACACCAGGGTAGGGGGAGAAAAACTGTTTTTT. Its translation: CASSLDTRVGGEKLFF.

The CDR3 DNA reads TGTGCCAGCAGCCGGACAGGGTCAGGAAACACCATATATTTT. Its protein is CASSRTGSGNTIYF. The J gene is TRBJ1-3, the V gene TRBV7-3; TRBD1 matches at 8 bases. Germline CDR1 and CDR2: SGHTA and FQGTGA. Trimming removed 5 bases from V and 4 bases from J; junction bases left unmatched: 4. This CDR3 region has 14 residues. Using reference TRBV7-3 and TRBJ1-3 for the parts outside the CDR3, the full variable domain is GAGVSQTPSNKVTEKGKYVELRCDPISGHTALYWYRQSLGQGPEFLIYFQGTGAADDSGLPNDRFFAVRPEGSVSTLKIQRTERGDSAVYLCASSRTGSGNTIYFGEGSWLTVV.

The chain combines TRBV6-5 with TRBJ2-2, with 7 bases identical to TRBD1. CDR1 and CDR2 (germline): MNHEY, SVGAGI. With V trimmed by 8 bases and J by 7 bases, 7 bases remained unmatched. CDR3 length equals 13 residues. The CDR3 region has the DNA TGTGCCAGCGGAGACAGGGCGGGCGGGGAGCTGTTTTTT. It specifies CASGDRAGGELFF.